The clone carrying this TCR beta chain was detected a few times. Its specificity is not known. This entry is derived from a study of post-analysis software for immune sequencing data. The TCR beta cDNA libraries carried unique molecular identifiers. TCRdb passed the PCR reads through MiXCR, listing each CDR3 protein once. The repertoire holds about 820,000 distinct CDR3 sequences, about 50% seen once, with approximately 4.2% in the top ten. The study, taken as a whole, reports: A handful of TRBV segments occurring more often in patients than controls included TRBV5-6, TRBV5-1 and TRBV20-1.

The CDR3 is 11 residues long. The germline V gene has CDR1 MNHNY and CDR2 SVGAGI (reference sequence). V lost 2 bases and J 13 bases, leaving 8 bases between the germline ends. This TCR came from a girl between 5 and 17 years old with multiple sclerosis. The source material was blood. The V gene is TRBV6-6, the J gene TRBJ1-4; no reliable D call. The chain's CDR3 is CASSYVDRLFF. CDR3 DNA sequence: TGTGCCAGCAGTTACGTGGATCGACTGTTTTTT.